These 32 T cell receptor beta chains share one sample of origin, sequenced in a study of T-cell reconstitution after alpha-beta-depleted transplantation in children. Unique molecular identifiers were incorporated during preparation of the TCRbeta library. TCRdb reprocessed the PCR reads via MiXCR and lists one record per CDR3 protein. The table includes roughly 280,000 distinct CDR3 sequences, roughly 12% detected once. The sequenced sample was peripheral blood, obtained 180 days after TCRalphabeta/CD19-depleted stem cell transplant. All receptors derive from a male patient between 2 and 10 years old who had a stem cell transplant for chronic granulomatous disease, so the T cells may come from the graft donor.

Comment on this clonotype: Just one base apart from a much larger clone, this may be a read error. The rearrangement links TRBV15 to TRBJ2-7; the D gene is possibly TRBD2 (5 bases). Trimming took off 3 bases at V and 3 bases at J, with 15 bases between the two ends. The CDR3 runs to 15 residues. Germline V gene data show CDR1 as LNHNV and CDR2 as YYDKDF (reference sequence). DNA for the CDR3: TGTGCCACCAGCAGTCCCGGGATAGGACGCTACGAGCAGTACTTC. Its protein product is CATSSPGIGRYEQYF.

The chain joins TRBV20-1 to TRBJ2-3; no definite D call. CDR3 length: 14 amino acids. The V gene's germline CDR1 is DFQATT and CDR2 SNEGSKA (reference sequence). V was pared by 6 bases and J by 0 bases, with 13 bases between. Here the CDR3 DNA reads TGCAGTGCCCGCCCAGCAGCTAGCACAGATACGCAGTATTTT. It is translated as CSARPAASTDTQYF.

In this sample, this clonotype turned up many times. J is TRBJ2-1 and V is TRBV12-3 or TRBV12-4; 8 nucleotides agree with TRBD2. V trimming: 0 bases; J trimming: 4 bases; junction bases outside the gene matches: 5. The CDR3 contains 16 residues. The CDR3 region is CASSLAPTSGYNEQFF. The CDR3 region has the DNA TGTGCCAGCAGTTTAGCCCCAACTAGCGGATACAATGAGCAGTTCTTC.

This clonotype occurred many times. The chain couples TRBV7-2 to TRBJ1-6, with TRBD1 matching over 7 bases. Germline V gene data show CDR1 as SGHTA and CDR2 as FQGNSA. CDR3 length equals 14 residues. V was pared by 3 bases and J by 7 bases, with 3 bases of the junction left unmatched. The CDR3 DNA sequence: TGTGCCAGCAGCTTGCGGGACAGAAATTCACCCCTCCACTTT. Amino acid sequence: CASSLRDRNSPLHF. Complete variable domain (other parts from reference TRBV7-2 and TRBJ1-6): GAGVSQSPSNKVTEKGKDVELRCDPISGHTALYWYRQSLGQGLEFLIYFQGNSAPDKSGLPSDRFSAERTGGSVSTLTIQRTQQEDSAVYLCASSLRDRNSPLHFGNGTRLTVT.

The rearrangement links TRBV6-1 to TRBJ2-1, with a possible D match to TRBD1 (6 bases). Germline V CDR1 and CDR2: MNHNS, SASEGT. V was pared by 7 bases and J by 1 base, with 23 bases between. This CDR3 is 18 amino acids long. The CDR3 region has the DNA TGTGCCAGCACCAGGACAGTCCCCGGCAGGGTTTCCTACAATGAGCAGTTCTTC. This sequence encodes CASTRTVPGRVSYNEQFF.

The table lists this clonotype with many counts. CDR3 sequence: CASSLEGQIQETQYF. CDR3 nucleotide sequence: TGTGCCAGCAGTCTTGAAGGGCAGATCCAAGAGACCCAGTACTTC. The genes are TRBV12-3 or TRBV12-4 and TRBJ2-5; the D is unclear. Trimming cost V 5 bases and J 1 base, with 14 bases left between them. The CDR3 consists of 15 residues.

This clonotype has at least ten counts. V and J are TRBV5-1 and TRBJ2-4; D unresolved. The CDR3 is made up of 14 amino acids. Deletions cut 3 bases from V and 1 base from J, with 8 bases between. The V gene's germline CDR1 is SGHRS and CDR2 YFSETQ. The CDR3 spells CASSSGLAKNIQYF. In nucleotides, the CDR3 is TGCGCCAGCAGCTCTGGTCTGGCCAAAAACATTCAGTACTTC.

The sample holds many counts of this clonotype. The genes are TRBV7-6 and TRBJ2-7; TRBD2 matches 7 bases. The CDR3 spans 14 residues. Trimming at V came to 5 bases and at J to 3 bases, leaving 7 bases not matched to a gene. In germline, CDR1 is SGHVS, CDR2 FNYEAQ. The CDR3 coding sequence is TGTGCCAGCAGCCCGAGCGGGGCCAACTACGAGCAGTACTTC. Translating gives CASSPSGANYEQYF.

This clonotype was detected many times. The gene calls are TRBV29-1 and TRBJ2-3; 7 positions agree with TRBD2. The CDR3 contains 13 residues. The germline CDR1 and CDR2 sequences are SQVTM and ANQGSEA. V gave up 4 bases and J gave up 2 bases; unmatched junction bases: 3. CDR3 sequence: CSVAGRNTDTQYF. CDR3 DNA sequence: TGCAGCGTTGCCGGGAGGAACACAGATACGCAGTATTTT.

This clonotype was counted many times. V and J are TRBV7-2 and TRBJ2-1, with TRBD2 matching 8 bases. This CDR3 has 13 residues. V trimming: 1 base; J trimming: 10 bases; junction bases outside the gene matches: 3. Germline-derived CDR1 and CDR2 are SGHTA and FQGNSA. CDR3 bases: TGTGCCAGCAGCTTAGAACGCGGGAGGGAGCAGTTCTTC. Translating gives CASSLERGREQFF.

For this clonotype: A read error is possible here, since a much larger clone lies one base away. The V gene is TRBV5-1, the J gene TRBJ1-2; TRBD1 matches 7 bases. The CDR3 has 14 residues. The germline gives CDR1 SGHRS, CDR2 YFSETQ. The CDR3, as DNA: TGCACCAGCAGCTTGGGGACTACAGGGGATGGCTACACCTTC. This encodes CTSSLGTTGDGYTF.

This clonotype was seen ten or more times. The chain is built from TRBV5-1 and TRBJ2-5; 9 bases match TRBD2. Losses at the gene ends were 0 bases for V and 1 base for J; bases not matched to a gene: 4. The germline V gene has CDR1 SGHRS and CDR2 YFSETQ. The CDR3 spans 16 residues. CDR3 residues: CASSLGLAEAQETQYF. DNA for the CDR3: TGCGCCAGCAGCTTGGGACTAGCGGAAGCCCAAGAGACCCAGTACTTC.

In the case of this clonotype: With a much larger clone just one base away, this may be a read error. The chain joins TRBV18 to TRBJ2-2; D unresolved. V lost 0 bases, J lost 2 bases, and 16 bases lay in between. CDR1 is KGHSH and CDR2 is LQKENI in the germline V gene. The CDR3 extends over 18 amino acids. The CDR3 loop is CASSPPSFMVANTGELFF. The CDR3, as DNA: TGTGCCAGCTCACCACCGTCCTTTATGGTCGCCAACACCGGGGAGCTGTTTTTT.

There are many counts of this clonotype. V gene TRBV5-1 combines with J gene TRBJ2-5; D remains ambiguous. Trimming stripped 2 bases from V and 4 bases from J, with 3 bases between. CDR1 SGHRS and CDR2 YFSETQ come from the germline V gene. This CDR3 has 11 residues. The CDR3 DNA reads TGCGCCAGCAGCTTTACAGAGACCCAGTACTTC. It yields the protein CASSFTETQYF.

Many counts were recorded for this clonotype. The V call is TRBV11-2, the J call TRBJ2-7, with TRBD2 identical over 11 bases. The germline V gene has CDR1 SGHAT and CDR2 FQNNGV. The CDR3 consists of 17 residues. V was clipped by 5 bases and J by 3 bases; unmatched bases: 12. The chain's CDR3 is CASSGVTGTSGNYEQYF. DNA of the CDR3: TGTGCCAGCAGCGGGGTTACCGGGACTAGCGGAAACTACGAGCAGTACTTC.

This clonotype was found many times. The chain employs TRBV7-8 and TRBJ2-3; TRBD2 is a possible D gene (6 bases). V gave up 4 bases and J gave up 2 bases, with 16 bases separating them. The CDR3 spans 16 residues. Germline CDR1 SGHVS, CDR2 FQNEAQ. The CDR3 nucleotides read TGTGCCAGCAGCTCGGGGGACGGCATCATCACAGATACGCAGTATTTT. Protein: CASSSGDGIITDTQYF.

This clonotype was counted many times. CDR3 coding DNA: TGTGCCAGCTCACTCCTTTCGGTCCCGGACTACAATGAGCAGTTCTTC. This encodes CASSLLSVPDYNEQFF. The genes are TRBV18 and TRBJ2-1; D is undetermined. Germline assignment: CDR1 KGHSH and CDR2 LQKENI. V was pared by 4 bases and J by 3 bases, with 16 bases between. This CDR3 has 16 residues.

This clonotype appeared many times. The rearrangement uses TRBV19 and TRBJ2-7; D is possibly TRBD1 or TRBD2 (5 bases each). The CDR3 runs 12 residues. In germline, CDR1 is LNHDA, CDR2 SQIVND (reference sequence). V was trimmed by 9 bases and J by 3 bases, leaving 12 bases between them. This CDR3 reads CASRDGFYEQYF. The DNA of the CDR3 is TGTGCCAGCCGGGACGGATTCTACGAGCAGTACTTC.

This clonotype was recorded at least ten times. This chain links TRBV6-2 or TRBV6-3 with TRBJ2-5; D is undetermined. CDR1 is MNHEY and CDR2 is SVGEGT in the germline V gene. The CDR3 loop spans 14 amino acids. V was shortened by 5 bases and J by 7 bases, with 17 bases between the two germline ends. CDR3 loop: CASSLPTALGTQYF. The CDR3 DNA is TGTGCCAGCAGTCTGCCGACTGCCTTGGGGACCCAGTACTTC.

This clonotype was detected only a few times. The chain links TRBV4-1 to TRBJ2-1; 10 bases are a match to TRBD2. Trimming took 0 bases from V and 8 from J; bases not matched to a gene: 7. The germline CDR1 and CDR2 sequences are MGHRA and YSYEKL. There are 16 residues in the CDR3. The CDR3: CASSQDGAGGGYEQFF. DNA of the CDR3: TGCGCCAGCAGCCAAGACGGAGCGGGGGGGGGCTATGAGCAGTTCTTC.

This clonotype came up many times. V gene TRBV12-3 or TRBV12-4 combines with J gene TRBJ1-1; D is possibly TRBD1 (5 bases). The CDR3 has 13 residues. V lost 7 bases to trimming and J lost 1 base, with 10 bases between them. CDR3 sequence reads: CASIMDTNTEAFF. CDR3 in DNA: TGTGCCAGCATCATGGACACGAACACTGAAGCTTTCTTT.

This clonotype showed up many times. V gene TRBV27 combines with J gene TRBJ2-1, with 15 bases identical to TRBD2. Germline assignment: CDR1 MNHEY and CDR2 SMNVEV (reference sequence). The CDR3 covers 18 residues. V lost 7 bases and J lost 6; bases outside the gene matches: 13. In DNA form, the CDR3 reads TGTGCCAGCACCCCGGTCGAGGGACTAGCGGGAGGTGGCAATGAGCAGTTCTTC. Translated: CASTPVEGLAGGGNEQFF.

This clonotype was detected many times. The rearrangement uses TRBV6-1 and TRBJ2-4; D call uncertain. This CDR3 contains 15 residues. Germline-derived CDR1 and CDR2 are MNHNS and SASEGT. Trimming took off 3 bases at V and 0 bases at J, with 9 bases between the two ends. In nucleotides, the CDR3 is TGTGCCAGCAGTGATGGGCAGCCAGCCAAAAACATTCAGTACTTC. Encoded protein: CASSDGQPAKNIQYF.

This clonotype was detected a few times. This chain links TRBV18 with TRBJ1-1; D gene unclear. V lost 4 bases and J 1 base, leaving 13 bases between the germline ends. The CDR3 length is 15 residues. CDR1 and CDR2 from the germline V gene are KGHSH and LQKENI. CDR3 coding DNA: TGTGCCAGCTCACTTTACCTACAGCAGAACACTGAAGCTTTCTTT. Protein: CASSLYLQQNTEAFF.

This clonotype was picked up one time. This chain links TRBV28 with TRBJ2-7; 8 bases fit TRBD1. CDR3 size: 16 residues. J lost 5 bases, V lost 2 bases, and 11 bases had no gene match. CDR1 MDHEN and CDR2 SYDVKM come from the germline V gene. CDR3 region: CASSLPTGARLNEQYF. The CDR3 coding sequence is TGTGCCAGCAGTTTACCGACAGGGGCCCGTTTGAACGAGCAGTACTTC.

Many counts were recorded for this clonotype. The chain is built from TRBV25-1 and TRBJ2-7; tentatively, D is TRBD1 (6 bases). CDR1 is MGHDK and CDR2 is SYGVNS in the germline V gene. The CDR3 has 15 amino acids. Trimming stripped 3 bases from V and 3 bases from J, with 15 bases between. The DNA for the CDR3 is TGTGCCAGCAGTGACCCGACAGGCAACTTCTACGAGCAGTACTTC. Its protein is CASSDPTGNFYEQYF.

Concerning this clonotype: A much larger clone lies one base from this, so it may be a read error. The chain joins TRBV19 to TRBJ1-5; no definite D call. The CDR3 totals 12 residues. The germline V gene encodes CDR1 LNHDA and CDR2 SQIVND (reference sequence). Trimming removed 5 bases from V and 4 bases from J, with 6 bases in between. The CDR3 loop is CASSAQNQPQHF. In DNA form, the CDR3 reads TGTGCCAGTAGTGCTCAGAATCAGCCCCAGCATTTT.

This clonotype was seen a handful of times. The chain employs TRBV25-1 and TRBJ2-7; TRBD2 is a possible D gene (6 bases). The V end was cut by 3 bases, the J end by 2 bases, with 14 bases between. This CDR3 spans 15 amino acids. Germline V lookup: CDR1 MGHDK, CDR2 SYGVNS. The CDR3 sequence is CASSDAGRGAYEQYF. The CDR3 nucleotides read TGTGCCAGCAGTGATGCGGGGCGAGGAGCCTACGAGCAGTACTTC.

This clonotype appeared many times. The genes are TRBV5-1 and TRBJ2-3; 10 bases align to TRBD1. Germline CDR1 and CDR2: SGHRS and YFSETQ. J lost 2 bases, V lost 4 bases, and 10 bases had no gene match. The CDR3 extends over 17 amino acids. CDR3 residues: CASSPLDRGLSTDTQYF. CDR3 sequence (DNA): TGCGCCAGCAGCCCTTTAGACAGGGGGCTATCCACAGATACGCAGTATTTT. Full variable domain (missing parts from reference TRBV5-1 and TRBJ2-3): KAGVTQTPRYLIKTRGQQVTLSCSPISGHRSVSWYQQTPGQGLQFLFEYFSETQRNKGNFPGRFSGRQFSNSRSEMNVSTLELGDSALYLCASSPLDRGLSTDTQYFGPGTRLTVL.

To note about this clonotype: The CDR3 does not close with the conserved phenylalanine or tryptophan, likely indicating a read error. The chain links TRBV4-1 to TRBJ1-5; 8 nucleotides match TRBD1. This CDR3 spans 15 amino acids. The germline V gene encodes CDR1 MGHRA and CDR2 YSYEKL. Trimming took 2 bases from V and 5 from J; bases not matched to a gene: 5. As DNA, the CDR3 is TGCGCCAGCAGCCAATGGACAGGGAAAGATCAGCCCCAGCATTTA. This encodes CASSQWTGKDQPQHL.

This clonotype occurred many times. This chain joins TRBV10-2 and TRBJ2-7; D not certain. V was pared by 3 bases and J by 2 bases, with 11 bases between. The germline CDR1 and CDR2 sequences are WSHSY and SAAADI. This CDR3 comprises 14 residues. The CDR3 DNA reads as TGCGCCAGCAGTGAAACGCAGCCCCCCTACGAGCAGTACTTC. As protein: CASSETQPPYEQYF.

This clonotype was observed a handful of times. The chain is built from TRBV6-1 and TRBJ1-6; a weak D match, TRBD1 (6 bases). Germline CDR1 and CDR2: MNHNS and SASEGT. V lost 4 bases to trimming and J lost 8 bases, with 15 bases between them. The CDR3 is 15 amino acids. Written as DNA, the CDR3 is TGTGCCAGCAGTGCAAGACAGGACGGGGATTCACCCCTCCACTTT. This gives the protein CASSARQDGDSPLHF.